This TCR beta chain emerged from a study of T-cell memory formation after mild COVID-19. Study-wide context: There were largely donor-specific TCR clusters.

The CDR3 consists of 17 residues. Germline assignment: CDR1 SGHRS and CDR2 YFSETQ. The V end lost 4 bases, the J end lost 0 bases, and 20 bases lay between the germline ends. TCRdb called the 5' RACE reads again in MiXCR, with one record for every CDR3 protein. Among 350,000 to 550,000 distinct CDR3 sequences, under 20% were seen once, and the ten largest hold about 22%. The table lists this clonotype with a few counts. This TCR was recovered from a man aged 18-30 years who had mild COVID-19 (a few samples of this study predate the infection). Cell type and time point are not known. This chain uses TRBV5-1 with TRBJ2-7; tentatively, D is TRBD2 (6 bases). Sequences were obtained from PBMCs or a T cell subset sorted from them (not recorded which). In nucleotides, the CDR3 is TGCGCCAGCAGCCCTGGAGGTGGACTATCCGACTCCTACGAGCAGTACTTC. It yields the protein CASSPGGGLSDSYEQYF.